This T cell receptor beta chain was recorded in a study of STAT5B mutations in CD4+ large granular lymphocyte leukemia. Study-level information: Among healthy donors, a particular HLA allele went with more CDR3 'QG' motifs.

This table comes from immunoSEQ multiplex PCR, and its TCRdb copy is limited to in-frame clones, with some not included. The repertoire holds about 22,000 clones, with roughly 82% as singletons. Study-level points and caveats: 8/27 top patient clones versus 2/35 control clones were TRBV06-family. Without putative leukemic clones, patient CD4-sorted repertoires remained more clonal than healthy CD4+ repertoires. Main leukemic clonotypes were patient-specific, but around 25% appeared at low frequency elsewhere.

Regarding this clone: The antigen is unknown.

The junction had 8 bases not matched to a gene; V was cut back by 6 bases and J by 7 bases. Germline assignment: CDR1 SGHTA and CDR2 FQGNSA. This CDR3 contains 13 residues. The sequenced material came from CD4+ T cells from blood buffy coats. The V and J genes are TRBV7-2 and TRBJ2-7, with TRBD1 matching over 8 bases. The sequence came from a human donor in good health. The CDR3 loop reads CASREFTGGEQYF. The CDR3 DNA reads TGTGCCAGCAGGGAATTTACAGGGGGTGAGCAGTACTTC. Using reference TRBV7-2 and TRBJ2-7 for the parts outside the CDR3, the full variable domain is GAGVSQSPSNKVTEKGKDVELRCDPISGHTALYWYRQSLGQGLEFLIYFQGNSAPDKSGLPSDRFSAERTGGSVSTLTIQRTQQEDSAVYLCASREFTGGEQYFGPGTRLTVT.